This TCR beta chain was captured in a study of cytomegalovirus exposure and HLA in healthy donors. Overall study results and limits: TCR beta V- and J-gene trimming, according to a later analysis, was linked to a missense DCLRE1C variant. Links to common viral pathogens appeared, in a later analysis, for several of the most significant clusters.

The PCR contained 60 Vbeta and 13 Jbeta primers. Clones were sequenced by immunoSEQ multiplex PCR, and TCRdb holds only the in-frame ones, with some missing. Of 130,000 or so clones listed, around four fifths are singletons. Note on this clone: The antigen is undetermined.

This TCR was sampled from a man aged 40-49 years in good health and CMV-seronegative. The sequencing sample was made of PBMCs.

CDR3 nucleotide sequence: TGTGCCAGCAGTTTAGGGCAGGGGGGTCTGAACACTGAAGCTTTCTTT. Its translation: CASSLGQGGLNTEAFF. The genes are TRBV27 and TRBJ1-1, with TRBD1 identical over 7 bases. The CDR3 length is 16 residues. Trimming cost V 2 bases and J 0 bases; bases outside gene matches: 6. Germline CDR1 and CDR2: MNHEY and SMNVEV (reference sequence).